This TCR beta chain stems from a study of blood T cell repertoires in COVID-19. The CDR3 loop spans 14 amino acids. Trimming took off 4 bases at V and 7 bases at J, with 17 bases between the two ends. Per germline, CDR1 SGHAT and CDR2 FQNNGV. The authors' processing: By means of reference gene primer amplification, nucleated cell counts were estimated. Method: immunoSEQ multiplex PCR; TCRdb's copy keeps in-frame clones and lacks some. The V and J calls and clone size are taken from that table; D and trimming were inferred from the DNA. Among approximately 120,000 clones listed, over 75% were seen once.

Sequenced sample: peripheral blood. This clonotype was obtained from a man aged 55 to 69 with acute or convalescent COVID-19. The chain employs TRBV11-2 and TRBJ2-7; D uncertain. The CDR3 loop reads CASSSLTYHYEQYF. The CDR3 region has the DNA TGTGCCAGCAGCTCCCTGACTTACCACTATGAGCAGTACTTC.